These T cell receptor beta chains were read from a single sample in a study of blood T cell repertoires in COVID-19. The method was immunoSEQ multiplex PCR; TCRdb's version includes in-frame clones alone and lacks a portion of them. There are around 170,000 clones in the sample; about 88% occur only once, and 25% to 30% lies in the top ten. The specimen was peripheral blood. These receptors came from a man in his fifties or sixties with acute or convalescent COVID-19. CDR3s include the opening cysteine and the closing phenylalanine or tryptophan. D genes are given only for firm matches. The listing skips clone size in some rows; elsewhere it reads once, few, many or a size class.

clone_size	v_call	j_call	cdr3_length	d_call	cdr3_nt	cdr3_aa
NA	TRBV19	TRBJ2-1	19	TRBD2	TGTGCCAGTAGTATAGATGGCGGGGGAATCCTTCGTAGGGACAATGAGCAGTTCTTC	CASSIDGGGILRRDNEQFF
NA	TRBV30	TRBJ1-2	14	NA	TGTGCCTGGAGTGCCCAACAGGGAAGCTATGGCTACACCTTC	CAWSAQQGSYGYTF
once	TRBV19	TRBJ1-2	13	NA	TGTGCCAGTAGTATAGTGGGCAGATATGGCTACACCTTC	CASSIVGRYGYTF
NA	TRBV11-2	TRBJ2-4	16	TRBD2	TGTGCCAGCAGCCCCTGGGGGGAGCGGGACAAAAACATTCAGTACTTC	CASSPWGERDKNIQYF
NA	TRBV6-1	TRBJ1-1	13	NA	TGTGCCAGCAGTGAACTACTGAACACTGAAGCTTTCTTT	CASSELLNTEAFF
NA	TRBV7-3	TRBJ2-7	14	NA	TGTGCCAGCAGCTTACGACCAGGGAATTACGAGCAGTACTTC	CASSLRPGNYEQYF
NA	TRBV6-5	TRBJ1-1	14	NA	TGTGCCAGCAGTTACAAACGACAGCGAGTTGAAGCTTTCTTT	CASSYKRQRVEAFF
NA	TRBV5-1	TRBJ2-1	15	NA	TGCGCCAGCAGCTTGAGAGCTGACTCCTACAATGAGCAGTTCTTC	CASSLRADSYNEQFF
NA	TRBV7-2	TRBJ2-1	13	NA	TGTGCCAGCAGTCGCCCAGGGGAAGGTGAGCAGTTCTTC	CASSRPGEGEQFF
NA	TRBV7-8	TRBJ2-1	16	TRBD2	TGTGCCAGCAGCTTAGCCCTAGCGGGGACCCACAATGAGCAGTTCTTC	CASSLALAGTHNEQFF
NA	TRBV30	TRBJ2-3	18	TRBD2	TGTGCCTGGAGGTCTCTAGCGGGGGGGTCCTCTAGCACAGATACGCAGTATTTT	CAWRSLAGGSSSTDTQYF
once	TRBV30	TRBJ1-5	14	NA	TGTGCCTGGAGTGGAGGGTCCGAGGGTCAGCCCCAGCATTTT	CAWSGGSEGQPQHF
NA	TRBV6-1	TRBJ2-3	16	TRBD2	TGTGCCAGCAGTGAAATGGGGGGGGGAGTCACAGATACGCAGTATTTT	CASSEMGGGVTDTQYF
NA	TRBV3-1/TRBV3-2	TRBJ1-5	15	TRBD1	TGTGCCAGCAGCCAAGGAATTAGACAGGGAGGCACCCAGCATTTT	CASSQGIRQGGTQHF
NA	TRBV30	TRBJ1-2	12	NA	TGTGCCTGGAGTGTACGGGGGAATGGCTACACCTTC	CAWSVRGNGYTF
NA	TRBV25-1	TRBJ1-6	16	NA	TGTGCCAGCAGGTCGACAGGCGCCAGCTATAATTCACCCCTCCACTTT	CASRSTGASYNSPLHF
NA	TRBV18	TRBJ2-7	15	TRBD2	TGTGCCAGCTCACCCCCGGGACTAGCGGCTTACGAGCAGTACTTC	CASSPPGLAAYEQYF
NA	TRBV7-8	TRBJ1-2	13	NA	TGTGCCAGCAGCCACAGTTACGGGAATGGCTACACCTTC	CASSHSYGNGYTF
NA	TRBV27	TRBJ1-2	15	NA	TGTGCCAGCAGTTTACTGGGGGGGTTCTCCTATGGCTACACCTTC	CASSLLGGFSYGYTF
NA	TRBV2	TRBJ1-5	18	NA	TGTGCCAGCAGCGGTCATGGCGGGGGCGCACACCTCAATCAGCCCCAGCATTTT	CASSGHGGGAHLNQPQHF
once	TRBV30	TRBJ1-2	12	NA	TGTGCCTGGATGTTGGGGGCCTATGGCTACACCTTC	CAWMLGAYGYTF
NA	TRBV3-1/TRBV3-2	TRBJ2-2	19	TRBD2	TGTGCCAGCAGCCAAGGGGCTAGTCTCCTAGCGGGCCTCACCGGGGAGCTGTTTTTT	CASSQGASLLAGLTGELFF
NA	TRBV30	TRBJ1-6	13	NA	TGTGCCTGGAGTGGGCAGGGAGGGTCACCCCTCCACTTT	CAWSGQGGSPLHF
NA	TRBV27	TRBJ1-5	14	NA	TGTGCCAGCAGTGCGGACAGTTTCAATCAGCCCCAGCATTTT	CASSADSFNQPQHF
once	TRBV27	TRBJ1-4	15	TRBD1	TGTGCCAGCAGTCTAGGGACAGCAAGGAGGGAAAAACTGTTTTTT	CASSLGTARREKLFF
NA	TRBV6-6	TRBJ2-2	11	NA	TGTGCCAGCAGTCAACAGGGGGAGCTGTTTTTT	CASSQQGELFF
NA	TRBV15	TRBJ2-5	14	NA	TGTGCCACCAGCAGACTTGTAGGGGTTGAGACCCAGTACTTC	CATSRLVGVETQYF
few	TRBV28	TRBJ1-5	13	TRBD1	TGTGCCAGCAAGACAGGGGGCAATCAGCCCCAGCATTTT	CASKTGGNQPQHF
NA	TRBV19	TRBJ2-2	11	NA	TGTGCCAGCCGCCGGGAGGGGGAGCTGTTTTTT	CASRREGELFF
NA	TRBV10-3	TRBJ2-3	15	NA	TGTGCCATCAGTGACGGGGGATCCCGCACAGATACGCAGTATTTT	CAISDGGSRTDTQYF
NA	TRBV5-1	TRBJ1-2	12	NA	TGCGCCAGCAGTTTGGACAGCTATGGCTACACCTTC	CASSLDSYGYTF
NA	TRBV11-2	TRBJ2-7	14	TRBD1	TGTGCCAGCAGCCCCGGGACAGGGACCTACGAGCAGTACTTC	CASSPGTGTYEQYF
NA	TRBV15	TRBJ2-7	16	NA	TGTGCCACCAGCAGAGGAACGAGGACGGGATCCTACGAGCAGTACTTC	CATSRGTRTGSYEQYF
NA	TRBV9	TRBJ2-2	14	NA	TGTGCCAGCGGGCCCCGACAAGGAAATGGGGAGCTGTTTTTT	CASGPRQGNGELFF
NA	TRBV13	TRBJ2-4	16	NA	TGTGCCAGCAGCTTAGACAGTACGAATGCCAAAAACATTCAGTACTTC	CASSLDSTNAKNIQYF
NA	TRBV12-3/TRBV12-4	TRBJ2-5	11	NA	TGTGCCAGCAGTCTCCAGGGGTCCCAGTACTTC	CASSLQGSQYF
NA	TRBV5-6	TRBJ2-5	16	TRBD2	TGTGCCAGCAGCTTGGTGTTAGCGGGAGACGGGGAGACCCAGTACTTC	CASSLVLAGDGETQYF
NA	TRBV29-1	TRBJ1-2	12	TRBD1	TGCAGCGTCGTAGAGGACAGGGCCGGCTACACCTTC	CSVVEDRAGYTF
NA	TRBV6-5	TRBJ1-1	13	NA	TGTGCCAGCAGTTTCAGGGTGAACACTGAAGCTTTCTTT	CASSFRVNTEAFF
few	TRBV30	TRBJ2-7	12	NA	TGTGCCTGGAAGAGTCTCCCCTACGAGCAGTACTTC	CAWKSLPYEQYF
NA	TRBV7-6	TRBJ2-5	18	TRBD1	TGTGCCAGCAGCCTGAGCCACCCGGACAGGGTAGTTTGGAAGACCCAGTACTTC	CASSLSHPDRVVWKTQYF
NA	TRBV10-3	TRBJ1-1	14	NA	TGTGCCATCAGTGAGTCTCCGTTGAACACTGAAGCTTTCTTT	CAISESPLNTEAFF
NA	TRBV6-6	TRBJ2-2	14	TRBD1	TGTGCCAGCAGTCCAGGACAGGGGACCGGGGAGCTGTTTTTT	CASSPGQGTGELFF
once	TRBV6-5	TRBJ2-3	15	NA	TGTGCCAGCAGGTACACTAGGACTAGCACAGATACGCAGTATTTT	CASRYTRTSTDTQYF
NA	TRBV27	TRBJ1-1	11	NA	TGTGCCAGCGGAGGGGTGCCTGAAGCTTTCTTT	CASGGVPEAFF
NA	TRBV5-1	TRBJ1-1	13	NA	TGCGCCAGCAGATTTGAACAGAACACTGAAGCTTTCTTT	CASRFEQNTEAFF
NA	TRBV6-1	TRBJ1-2	12	NA	TGTGCCAGCAGTGAAGCGAAGGGGAGCTACACCTTC	CASSEAKGSYTF
NA	TRBV5-1	TRBJ1-1	14	NA	TGCGCCAGCAGCTGGACAGCCATGAACACTGAAGCTTTCTTT	CASSWTAMNTEAFF
NA	TRBV25-1	TRBJ2-7	16	NA	TGTGCCAGCAGTGAAGTCGGCAGGCCCACCGCTCACGAGCAGTACTTC	CASSEVGRPTAHEQYF
NA	TRBV27	TRBJ1-5	16	NA	TGTGCCAGCAGTCTCCGAGTCGGACAGAGCAATCAGCCCCAGCATTTT	CASSLRVGQSNQPQHF
NA	TRBV7-9	TRBJ1-1	19	NA	TGTGCCAGCAGCTTAGCTGACGGGAGTTTGGTTGACAGGAACACTGAAGCTTTCTTT	CASSLADGSLVDRNTEAFF
NA	TRBV18	TRBJ1-2	14	TRBD1	TGTGCCAGCTCAGTGACAGGGAATAACTATGGCTACACCTTC	CASSVTGNNYGYTF
NA	TRBV7-2	TRBJ1-5	19	TRBD1	TGTGCCAGCAGCGCCCCCGGACCGGGACAGTTCTATAGCAATCAGCCCCAGCATTTT	CASSAPGPGQFYSNQPQHF
NA	TRBV19	TRBJ1-5	16	NA	TGTGCCAGTAGTTCCAGACAGAGCTATAGCAATCAGCCCCAGCATTTT	CASSSRQSYSNQPQHF
NA	TRBV30	TRBJ1-4	15	TRBD1	TGTGCCTGGAGCTCCCGGACAGGGCTGGGGGAAAAACTGTTTTTT	CAWSSRTGLGEKLFF
NA	TRBV7-9	TRBJ1-4	12	NA	TGTGCCAGCAGCCGGAGTGGGGAAAAACTGTTTTTT	CASSRSGEKLFF
NA	TRBV9	TRBJ2-7	14	NA	TGTGCCAGCAGCCCCGGGACTCAGAGATACGAGCAGTACTTC	CASSPGTQRYEQYF
NA	TRBV24-1	TRBJ2-3	12	NA	TGTGCCACCAGTGATTCCGGAGATACGCAGTATTTT	CATSDSGDTQYF
once	TRBV11-3	TRBJ1-3	15	NA	TGTGCCAGCAGCTTTATACAGGTCCCTGGAAACACCATATATTTT	CASSFIQVPGNTIYF